A selection of T cell receptor beta chains follows, all from one sample in a study of blood T cell repertoires in COVID-19. Sequencing was performed with immunoSEQ multiplex PCR; in TCRdb, only in-frame clones are kept and a portion is missing. Among 200,000 to 250,000 clones, around 90% were seen once, and the ten largest hold about 1.5%. The specimen sequenced was PBMCs or T cells enriched from blood (not recorded which). These receptors originate from a woman between 50 and 59 years old who had recovered from COVID-19. Both conserved end residues are part of each CDR3. Each record gives: V gene, J gene, clone size, D gene, CDR3 protein, CDR3 DNA. The D gene is left open where the match is weak. The size of a clone is reported for some rows only, either as once, few or many, or as a class for expanded clones.

v_call: TRBV2; j_call: TRBJ2-2; clone_size: NA; d_call: NA; cdr3_aa: CASSENLAYVTGELFF; cdr3_nt: TGTGCCAGCAGTGAGAATCTAGCTTATGTCACCGGGGAGCTGTTTTTT
v_call: TRBV27; j_call: TRBJ2-7; clone_size: once; d_call: TRBD2; cdr3_aa: CASSSEVAGDGIYEQYF; cdr3_nt: TGTGCCAGCAGTTCAGAAGTAGCGGGAGATGGGATTTACGAGCAGTACTTC
v_call: TRBV2; j_call: TRBJ1-5; clone_size: NA; d_call: NA; cdr3_aa: CASSDRDGHQPQHF; cdr3_nt: TGTGCCAGCAGTGACAGGGATGGTCATCAGCCCCAGCATTTT
v_call: TRBV19; j_call: TRBJ2-7; clone_size: NA; d_call: TRBD1; cdr3_aa: CASRFRDRGTYEQYF; cdr3_nt: TGTGCCAGTAGGTTCCGGGACAGGGGGACCTACGAGCAGTACTTC
v_call: TRBV18; j_call: TRBJ2-5; clone_size: NA; d_call: TRBD2; cdr3_aa: CASTSGNQETQYF; cdr3_nt: TGTGCCAGCACTAGCGGGAATCAAGAGACCCAGTACTTC
v_call: TRBV7-9; j_call: TRBJ2-1; clone_size: few; d_call: TRBD1; cdr3_aa: CASNEPGQGQNEQFF; cdr3_nt: TGTGCCAGCAACGAACCGGGACAGGGTCAGAATGAGCAGTTCTTC
v_call: TRBV10-3; j_call: TRBJ1-5; clone_size: NA; d_call: NA; cdr3_aa: CATFEPGTNNQPQHF; cdr3_nt: TGTGCCACCTTTGAGCCCGGGACAAACAATCAGCCCCAGCATTTT
v_call: TRBV6-5; j_call: TRBJ2-3; clone_size: once; d_call: TRBD1; cdr3_aa: CASSSGTGHTDTQYF; cdr3_nt: TGTGCCAGCAGTTCCGGGACAGGGCACACAGATACGCAGTATTTT
v_call: TRBV5-1; j_call: TRBJ2-1; clone_size: few; d_call: NA; cdr3_aa: CASSLQSYEQFF; cdr3_nt: TGCGCCAGCAGCCTCCAGTCGTATGAGCAGTTCTTC
v_call: TRBV18; j_call: TRBJ2-2; clone_size: few; d_call: TRBD2; cdr3_aa: CASSPYVPGTSVETGELFF; cdr3_nt: TGTGCCAGCTCACCTTACGTGCCCGGGACTAGCGTTGAGACCGGGGAGCTGTTTTTT
v_call: TRBV9; j_call: TRBJ1-1; clone_size: NA; d_call: NA; cdr3_aa: CASSVGPRATEAFF; cdr3_nt: TGTGCCAGCAGCGTAGGACCCAGGGCCACTGAAGCTTTCTTT
v_call: TRBV10-3; j_call: TRBJ2-3; clone_size: NA; d_call: NA; cdr3_aa: CAISDQFRDKRGRDTQYF; cdr3_nt: TGTGCCATCAGCGATCAATTCCGGGACAAACGGGGCAGAGATACGCAGTATTTT
v_call: TRBV6-5; j_call: TRBJ1-5; clone_size: NA; d_call: NA; cdr3_aa: CASTRGYSNQPQHF; cdr3_nt: TGTGCCAGCACCAGGGGTTATAGCAATCAGCCCCAGCATTTT
v_call: TRBV29-1; j_call: TRBJ2-1; clone_size: NA; d_call: TRBD2; cdr3_aa: CSVGRGSGKSHEQFF; cdr3_nt: TGCAGCGTGGGACGGGGTAGCGGGAAGTCCCATGAGCAGTTCTTC
v_call: TRBV6-5; j_call: TRBJ2-5; clone_size: NA; d_call: NA; cdr3_aa: CASRKQGVETQYF; cdr3_nt: TGTGCCAGCCGTAAGCAGGGTGTAGAGACCCAGTACTTC
v_call: TRBV15; j_call: TRBJ1-1; clone_size: few; d_call: NA; cdr3_aa: CATSRDQGGAEAFF; cdr3_nt: TGTGCCACCAGCAGAGACCAGGGCGGGGCTGAAGCTTTCTTT
v_call: TRBV3-1/TRBV3-2; j_call: TRBJ1-4; clone_size: NA; d_call: NA; cdr3_aa: CASSRRGLNEKLFF; cdr3_nt: TGTGCCAGCAGCCGAAGGGGACTTAATGAAAAACTGTTTTTT
v_call: TRBV12-3/TRBV12-4; j_call: TRBJ2-7; clone_size: NA; d_call: NA; cdr3_aa: CASSSKRYYEQYF; cdr3_nt: TGTGCCAGCAGTTCAAAGAGATACTACGAGCAGTACTTC
v_call: TRBV4-1; j_call: TRBJ1-1; clone_size: NA; d_call: NA; cdr3_aa: CTSSQVLTVNTEAFF; cdr3_nt: TGCACCAGCAGCCAAGTCCTGACAGTGAACACTGAAGCTTTCTTT
v_call: TRBV9; j_call: TRBJ1-3; clone_size: NA; d_call: NA; cdr3_aa: CASQETSSGNTIYF; cdr3_nt: TGTGCCAGCCAAGAGACAAGCTCTGGAAACACCATATATTTT
v_call: TRBV5-1; j_call: TRBJ1-1; clone_size: NA; d_call: NA; cdr3_aa: CASSLFGGRDEAFF; cdr3_nt: TGCGCCAGCAGCTTGTTCGGGGGGCGGGATGAAGCTTTCTTT
v_call: TRBV2; j_call: TRBJ1-6; clone_size: NA; d_call: NA; cdr3_aa: CASSEARYSPLHF; cdr3_nt: TGTGCCAGCAGTGAGGCTAGGTATTCACCCCTCCACTTT
v_call: TRBV1; j_call: TRBJ2-2; clone_size: NA; d_call: NA; cdr3_aa: CTSSQGRQLLNTGELFF; cdr3_nt: TGCACCAGCAGCCAAGGACGACAGTTATTAAACACCGGGGAGCTGTTTTTT
v_call: TRBV5-6; j_call: TRBJ1-2; clone_size: NA; d_call: NA; cdr3_aa: CASSLTGSGYTF; cdr3_nt: TGTGCCAGCAGCCTTACGGGTAGCGGCTACACCTTC
v_call: TRBV12-3/TRBV12-4; j_call: TRBJ1-2; clone_size: NA; d_call: NA; cdr3_aa: CASISRGYGYTF; cdr3_nt: TGTGCCAGCATCTCTAGGGGGTATGGCTACACCTTC
v_call: TRBV18; j_call: TRBJ2-3; clone_size: NA; d_call: NA; cdr3_aa: CASSPPLQGRTDTQYF; cdr3_nt: TGTGCCAGCTCACCACCGCTACAGGGTCGCACAGATACGCAGTATTTT
v_call: TRBV7-3; j_call: TRBJ2-7; clone_size: NA; d_call: NA; cdr3_aa: CASSLFRGYEQYF; cdr3_nt: TGTGCCAGCAGCTTATTTCGGGGGTACGAGCAGTACTTC
v_call: TRBV28; j_call: TRBJ1-2; clone_size: NA; d_call: NA; cdr3_aa: CASSFQSLSGYGYTF; cdr3_nt: TGTGCCAGCAGTTTCCAGAGCCTATCGGGCTATGGCTACACCTTC
v_call: TRBV27; j_call: TRBJ2-7; clone_size: NA; d_call: NA; cdr3_aa: CASSAGDNYEQYF; cdr3_nt: TGTGCCAGCAGTGCGGGCGATAACTACGAGCAGTACTTC
v_call: TRBV6-4; j_call: TRBJ1-2; clone_size: NA; d_call: NA; cdr3_aa: CASSDSLGAKGYTF; cdr3_nt: TGTGCCAGCAGTGACTCTTTGGGGGCTAAAGGCTACACCTTC
v_call: TRBV13; j_call: TRBJ2-3; clone_size: few; d_call: TRBD2; cdr3_aa: CASSLGERGYTDTQYF; cdr3_nt: TGTGCCAGCAGCTTAGGGGAGCGGGGCTACACAGATACGCAGTATTTT
v_call: TRBV19; j_call: TRBJ1-1; clone_size: NA; d_call: NA; cdr3_aa: CASSIGTPYTEAFF; cdr3_nt: TGTGCCAGTAGTATTGGGACACCCTACACTGAAGCTTTCTTT
v_call: TRBV5-1; j_call: TRBJ1-2; clone_size: NA; d_call: TRBD1; cdr3_aa: CASSYDRADGYTF; cdr3_nt: TGCGCCAGCAGCTACGACAGGGCCGATGGCTACACCTTC
v_call: TRBV27; j_call: TRBJ2-7; clone_size: NA; d_call: TRBD2; cdr3_aa: CASSRTSGYYEQYF; cdr3_nt: TGTGCCAGCAGCCGGACTAGCGGATACTACGAGCAGTACTTC
v_call: TRBV3-1/TRBV3-2; j_call: TRBJ2-7; clone_size: NA; d_call: TRBD2; cdr3_aa: CASSRAGGSYEQYF; cdr3_nt: TGTGCCAGCAGCCGGGCGGGGGGCTCCTACGAGCAGTACTTC
v_call: TRBV9; j_call: TRBJ2-1; clone_size: once; d_call: TRBD2; cdr3_aa: CASSAGTSGRIFYNEQFF; cdr3_nt: TGTGCCAGCAGCGCCGGGACTAGCGGCCGAATATTCTACAATGAGCAGTTCTTC
v_call: TRBV6-2/TRBV6-3; j_call: TRBJ2-2; clone_size: NA; d_call: TRBD2; cdr3_aa: CASSSGLAGGPSGGELFF; cdr3_nt: TGTGCCAGCAGTTCCGGACTAGCGGGAGGGCCTTCGGGCGGGGAGCTGTTTTTT
v_call: TRBV4-1; j_call: TRBJ1-5; clone_size: few; d_call: NA; cdr3_aa: CASSPSTFSNQPQHF; cdr3_nt: TGCGCCAGCAGCCCTAGCACCTTCAGCAATCAGCCCCAGCATTTT
v_call: TRBV5-1; j_call: TRBJ1-3; clone_size: NA; d_call: NA; cdr3_aa: CASSPGGQSGNTIYF; cdr3_nt: TGCGCCAGCAGCCCGGGCGGGCAATCTGGAAACACCATATATTTT
v_call: TRBV28; j_call: TRBJ1-2; clone_size: NA; d_call: NA; cdr3_aa: CASSSGAGPGYTF; cdr3_nt: TGTGCCAGCAGTTCAGGGGCCGGTCCTGGCTACACCTTC
v_call: TRBV7-3; j_call: TRBJ1-2; clone_size: NA; d_call: TRBD1; cdr3_aa: CASSLQPGQHYGYTF; cdr3_nt: TGTGCCAGCAGCCTACAACCGGGACAGCACTATGGCTACACCTTC
v_call: TRBV7-3; j_call: TRBJ1-1; clone_size: NA; d_call: NA; cdr3_aa: CASSLQAQDEAFF; cdr3_nt: TGTGCCAGCAGCCTTCAGGCACAAGATGAAGCTTTCTTT
v_call: TRBV6-1; j_call: TRBJ2-7; clone_size: NA; d_call: TRBD1; cdr3_aa: CASSDPSRDRGMFGQYF; cdr3_nt: TGTGCCAGCAGTGACCCATCCCGGGACAGGGGTATGTTTGGGCAGTACTTC
v_call: TRBV11-3; j_call: TRBJ2-1; clone_size: NA; d_call: TRBD1; cdr3_aa: CASSFRTGWSNEQFF; cdr3_nt: TGTGCCAGCAGCTTCAGGACAGGGTGGTCCAATGAGCAGTTCTTC